These 26 T cell receptor beta chains share one sample of origin, sequenced in a study of blood T cell repertoires in COVID-19. The data were produced by immunoSEQ multiplex PCR, yet TCRdb's version contains in-frame clones alone and is incomplete. This table holds roughly 200,000 clones, approximately 85% found once. Sequencing was carried out using PBMCs or T cells enriched from blood (not recorded which). The receptors were sampled from a man aged 40-50 years who had recovered from COVID-19.

This chain uses TRBV28 with TRBJ2-7; D ambiguous. Germline CDR1 reads MDHEN; CDR2 reads SYDVKM. V was trimmed by 6 bases and J by 5 bases, leaving 8 bases between them. CDR3 length equals 11 residues. The CDR3 region has the DNA TGTGCCAGCAGCCCCCTCCACGAGCAGTACTTC. This codes for CASSPLHEQYF.

The V gene is TRBV19, the J gene TRBJ1-5; the D is unclear. Germline V gene lookup returns CDR1 LNHDA and CDR2 SQIVND (reference sequence). The germline V and J ends were trimmed by 8 bases and 12 bases, with 14 bases remaining between them. The CDR3 is made up of 11 amino acids. The CDR3, as DNA: TGTGCCAGTTCCGTCGGGTCAGACCAGCATTTT. This encodes CASSVGSDQHF. The whole variable domain, remainder taken from reference TRBV19 and TRBJ1-5, is DGGITQSPKYLFRKEGQNVTLSCEQNLNHDAMYWYRQDPGQGLRLIYYSQIVNDFQKGDIAEGYSVSREKKESFPLTVTSAQKNPTAFYLCASSVGSDQHFGDGTRLSIL.

J is TRBJ1-5 and V is TRBV12-5; the D gene is possibly TRBD1 (5 bases). Germline CDR1 is LGHNT and CDR2 is FRNRAP. The CDR3 has 14 amino acids. The ends were cut back, 3 bases at V and 6 bases at J, with 12 bases in the middle. This chain's CDR3 is CASGLGGVGQPQHF. The CDR3 coding sequence is TGTGCTAGTGGTTTAGGAGGGGTAGGTCAGCCCCAGCATTTT.

V gene TRBV7-9 combines with J gene TRBJ1-3; 7 positions match TRBD1. The length of the CDR3 is 14 residues. Germline trimming cut 4 bases from V and 8 bases from J; bases unmatched to any gene: 8. Germline CDR1 reads SEHNR; CDR2 reads FQNEAQ (reference sequence). CDR3 region: CASSSRQGMDTIYF. The CDR3, as DNA: TGTGCCAGCAGCTCTAGACAGGGCATGGACACCATATATTTT.

V is TRBV2 and J is TRBJ2-5; the D is unclear. Trimming took 7 bases from V and 5 from J, leaving 11 bases between them. CDR1 and CDR2 from the germline V gene are SNHLY and FYNNEI. The CDR3 consists of 12 residues. CDR3: CASMWLAETQYF. Written as DNA, the CDR3 is TGTGCCAGCATGTGGTTAGCCGAGACCCAGTACTTC. The full variable domain, in which reference TRBV2 and TRBJ2-5 provide the parts outside the CDR3, is EPEVTQTPSHQVTQMGQEVILRCVPISNHLYFYWYRQILGQKVEFLVSFYNNEISEKSEIFDDQFSVERPDGSNFTLKIRSTKLEDSAMYFCASMWLAETQYFGPGTRLLVL.

In its sample, this clone was seen once. The chain couples TRBV27 to TRBJ2-5; 12 positions agree with TRBD2. Germline V gene sequence: CDR1 MNHEY, CDR2 SMNVEV (reference sequence). The CDR3 is 19 amino acids. Trimming removed 4 bases from V and 4 bases from J; junction bases left unmatched: 16. The CDR3 here is CASSSNRLAGEMVGETQYF. Written as DNA, the CDR3 is TGTGCCAGCAGTTCAAATCGACTAGCGGGAGAGATGGTGGGAGAGACCCAGTACTTC.

This CDR3 is CASSFIGGAAYEQYF. DNA of the CDR3: TGCGCCAGCAGCTTTATAGGAGGAGCGGCCTACGAGCAGTACTTC. V gene TRBV5-1 combines with J gene TRBJ2-7; possibly TRBD2 for D (5 bases). The length of the CDR3 is 15 residues. V gave up 2 bases and J gave up 2 bases, with 14 bases separating them. Germline V lookup: CDR1 SGHRS, CDR2 YFSETQ.

The chain carries TRBV13 and TRBJ2-1; a possible D gene is TRBD2 (6 bases). The CDR3 runs to 15 residues. Germline V gene data show CDR1 as PRHDT and CDR2 as FYEKMQ (reference sequence). V lost 5 bases and J lost 8, with 19 bases in between. DNA for the CDR3: TGTGCCAGCAGCCCTATGGAGGGCCTTAGGGATGAGCAGTTCTTC. Its translation: CASSPMEGLRDEQFF.

This clone is a singleton in its sample. The CDR3 region is CATSSFRGNTEAFF. CDR3 DNA sequence: TGTGCCACCAGCAGCTTCAGGGGGAACACTGAAGCTTTCTTT. The rearrangement uses TRBV15 and TRBJ1-1, with D maybe TRBD1 (6 bases). The ends were cut back, 3 bases at V and 1 base at J, with 9 bases in the middle. CDR1 and CDR2 (germline): LNHNV, YYDKDF (reference sequence). The CDR3 is 14 residues long.

The gene calls are TRBV6-5 and TRBJ2-1; a weak D match, TRBD2 (5 bases). The CDR3 spans 11 residues. Trimming stripped 7 bases from V and 15 bases from J, with 16 bases between. Germline CDR1 MNHEY, CDR2 SVGAGI. CDR3: CASTEGILLFF. In DNA form, the CDR3 reads TGTGCCAGCACCGAGGGTATATTGCTGTTCTTC.

The chain carries TRBV30 and TRBJ1-5; no reliable D call. The CDR3 has 15 residues. The germline gives CDR1 GTSNPN, CDR2 SVGIG (reference sequence). Trimming cost V 0 bases and J 2 bases, with 11 bases left between them. CDR3 in DNA: TGTGCCTGGAGTGTTGGCACAGCCCGCAATCAGCCCCAGCATTTT. As protein: CAWSVGTARNQPQHF.

This clone was found once. The rearrangement uses TRBV12-3 or TRBV12-4 and TRBJ1-3; D is unresolved. The CDR3 runs 13 residues. V was clipped by 7 bases and J by 1 base, with 8 bases between them. The CDR3 coding sequence is TGTGCCAGCAACAGCCGATCTGGAAACACCATATATTTT. Protein sequence: CASNSRSGNTIYF.

The chain carries TRBV27 and TRBJ2-6, with 10 positions matching TRBD1. Germline CDR1 reads MNHEY; CDR2 reads SMNVEV (reference sequence). The length of the CDR3 is 16 residues. The J segment lost 3 bases and the V segment lost 8 bases, leaving 7 bases of the junction unmatched. CDR3 amino acids: CASGRQGAFGANVLTF. As DNA, the CDR3 is TGTGCCAGCGGTAGACAGGGGGCTTTTGGGGCCAACGTCCTGACTTTC.

The chain couples TRBV3-1 (or the pseudogene TRBV3-2) to TRBJ1-1, with unresolved D. Trimming removed 3 bases at V and 4 bases at J, with 15 bases between. Germline V lookup: CDR1 LGHDT, CDR2 YNNKEL (reference sequence). The CDR3 spans 15 residues. The DNA for the CDR3 is TGTGCCAGCAGCCAGTGGCACAGATCGAGCACTGAAGCTTTCTTT. As protein: CASSQWHRSSTEAFF.

In this sample, this clone turned up a few times. V gene TRBV5-6 combines with J gene TRBJ1-4; D unresolved. The CDR3 sequence is 12 residues long. V lost 1 base and J 10 bases, leaving 8 bases between the germline ends. The V gene's germline CDR1 is SGHDT and CDR2 YYEEEE. CDR3 region: CASSLNGGKLFF. The CDR3 bases are TGTGCCAGCAGCTTGAATGGCGGAAAACTGTTTTTT.

The V call is TRBV13, the J call TRBJ2-3, with TRBD2 matching over 10 bases. Germline lookup yields CDR1 PRHDT and CDR2 FYEKMQ (reference sequence). The ends lost 5 bases at V and 5 bases at J; junction bases unmatched: 7. CDR3 length: 15 residues. In DNA form, the CDR3 reads TGTGCCAGCAGCCACGGACTAGCGGAGGGAGATACGCAGTATTTT. Amino acids: CASSHGLAEGDTQYF.

The chain recombines TRBV27 with TRBJ1-1; D might be TRBD1 (6 bases). The CDR3 contains 15 residues. Germline V gene sequence: CDR1 MNHEY, CDR2 SMNVEV (reference sequence). V lost 3 bases and J lost 4, with 15 bases in between. Here the CDR3 DNA reads TGTGCCAGCAGTTTGGCCGCGGGGGCTGGCACTGAAGCTTTCTTT. This codes for CASSLAAGAGTEAFF.

V usage is TRBV4-2 and J usage is TRBJ2-5, with 7 bases lining up with TRBD2. V lost 4 bases, J lost 4 bases, and 15 bases stayed unmatched. The CDR3 is 17 amino acids. Germline-derived CDR1 and CDR2 are LGHNA and YNFKEQ. CDR3 residues: CASSRLEGPGGGETQYF. The CDR3 DNA follows: TGTGCCAGCAGCCGACTCGAAGGGCCGGGGGGTGGAGAGACCCAGTACTTC.

Of note for this clone: Other DNA sequences in this sample translate to the same CDR3. The V gene is TRBV5-4, the J gene TRBJ2-5; 8 nucleotides line up with TRBD2. The CDR3 consists of 15 residues. V trimming: 0 bases; J trimming: 0 bases; junction bases outside the gene matches: 1. Germline V gives CDR1 SGHNT, CDR2 YYREEE (reference sequence). This CDR3 is CASSLGAGDQETQYF. Here the CDR3 DNA reads TGTGCCAGCAGCTTGGGAGCGGGAGACCAAGAGACCCAGTACTTC.

The rearrangement links TRBV3-1 (or the pseudogene TRBV3-2) to TRBJ2-4, with TRBD2 as a possible D gene (6 bases). The CDR3 covers 19 residues. V lost 0 bases and J 2 bases, leaving 20 bases between the germline ends. Germline V gene lookup returns CDR1 LGHDT and CDR2 YNNKEL (reference sequence). The CDR3: CASSQDLYDGGPTKNIQYF. CDR3 nucleotide sequence: TGTGCCAGCAGCCAAGATCTCTACGACGGGGGACCAACCAAAAACATTCAGTACTTC.

The rearrangement joins TRBV19 to TRBJ1-5, with TRBD1 matching over 7 bases. The CDR3 has 16 amino acids. The germline CDR1 and CDR2 sequences are LNHDA and SQIVND (reference sequence). With V trimmed by 5 bases and J by 4 bases, 11 bases remained unmatched. CDR3 residues: CASSFLGTDTNQPQHF. CDR3 bases: TGTGCCAGTAGTTTCCTGGGGACAGATACTAATCAGCCCCAGCATTTT.

This rearrangement joins TRBV4-1 to TRBJ2-1; the D is unclear. Germline CDR1 and CDR2: MGHRA and YSYEKL. With 4 bases removed from V and 10 bases from J, the gap between germline ends came to 17 bases. This CDR3 is built from 14 residues. Written as DNA, the CDR3 is TGCGCCAGCAGCCGGCCTAGAGGTACAATCGAGCAGTTCTTC. It encodes CASSRPRGTIEQFF.

This clone appeared once. The chain has TRBV10-3 and TRBJ2-1; D possibly corresponds to TRBD2 (6 bases). The CDR3 is 12 residues long. V was cut by 1 base and J by 9 bases, with 7 bases left in between. Germline values: CDR1 ENHRY, CDR2 SYGVKD. CDR3 sequence (DNA): TGTGCCATCAGTGAGTTGGGGGGTGAGCAGTTCTTC. It codes for CAISELGGEQFF.

The chain employs TRBV7-6 and TRBJ2-3, with 9 bases matching TRBD2. Trimming cost V 8 bases and J 2 bases; bases outside gene matches: 8. The CDR3 length is 15 residues. Germline V gene lookup returns CDR1 SGHVS and CDR2 FNYEAQ. The CDR3 reads CASSRTSGFTDTQYF. The CDR3 DNA sequence: TGTGCCAGCTCCCGCACTAGCGGGTTCACAGATACGCAGTATTTT.

The count of this clone is one. The rearrangement links TRBV19 to TRBJ1-2; 9 bases agree with TRBD1. Unmatched junction bases numbered 13, after V lost 7 bases and J lost 7 bases. Looked up from germline, CDR1 is LNHDA and CDR2 is SQIVND (reference sequence). This CDR3 contains 15 residues. CDR3 loop: CASTTDRGWGGGYTF. CDR3 coding DNA: TGTGCCAGTACTACGGACAGGGGATGGGGTGGTGGCTACACCTTC.

This chain joins TRBV18 and TRBJ2-3, with 8 nucleotides matching TRBD2. The ends lost 6 bases at V and 8 bases at J; junction bases unmatched: 7. The V gene's germline CDR1 is KGHSH and CDR2 LQKENI. The CDR3 sequence is 13 residues long. CDR3: CASSTSGSFTQYF. CDR3 DNA: TGTGCCAGCTCCACAAGCGGGAGCTTTACGCAGTATTTT.